The T cell receptor (beta chain) under discussion was sequenced for a study of shared clonotypes between healthy human individuals. Profiling relied on immunoSEQ multiplex PCR, and the TCRdb table lists in-frame clones only, not all of them. This sample has about 680,000 clones, with under 95% found just once. Per germline, CDR1 SQVTM and CDR2 ANQGSEA. With 3 bases removed from V and 3 bases from J, the gap between germline ends came to 18 bases. The CDR3 contains 15 residues. Naive CD8 populations comprised CD45RO-negative cells positively selected for CCR7, excluding terminally differentiated effector memory CD45RA+ cells.

The chain recombines TRBV29-1 with TRBJ2-7, with D perhaps matching TRBD1 (7 bases). The TCR was taken from a young man in good health. What was sequenced was naive CD8+ T cells sorted from blood. CDR3 residues: CSVESAGTEGYEQYF. CDR3 sequence (DNA): TGCAGCGTTGAGTCTGCGGGGACAGAGGGCTACGAGCAGTACTTC.